The 25 T cell receptor beta chains reported below all come from one sample, sequenced in a study of beta chain features in type 1 diabetes. All of the isolated RNA was reverse transcribed, so expressed TCRB transcripts were sequenced. The method was immunoSEQ multiplex PCR; TCRdb's version includes in-frame clones alone and lacks a portion of them. The sample holds 240,000 or so clones, about 20% seen once. Antigen specificity for these receptors is unknown. Study results and caveats: All four CD4+ subsets from Type 1 diabetes patients carried moderately but significantly shorter TCRB CDR3s.

The sample was naive CD4+ T cells from blood. The source is a woman in her thirties or forties with type 1 diabetes.

The V call is TRBV7-2, the J call TRBJ2-7, with 10 bases identical to TRBD2. The V gene end was trimmed by 6 bases and the J gene end by 2 bases; junction bases not matched to a gene: 7. The germline V gene has CDR1 SGHTA and CDR2 FQGNSA. The CDR3 is 15 residues long. CDR3 loop: CASSSSGGAPYEQYF. DNA for the CDR3: TGTGCCAGCAGTTCAAGCGGGGGGGCCCCCTACGAGCAGTACTTC.

V gene TRBV4-2 combines with J gene TRBJ1-6; D remains unclear. Between the trimmed V and J ends, which lost 0 bases and 9 bases, there was a span of 15 bases. The CDR3 extends over 16 amino acids. Germline V gene sequence: CDR1 LGHNA, CDR2 YNFKEQ. The CDR3 loop reads CASSQDSFGDRSPLHF. The CDR3 region has the DNA TGTGCCAGCAGCCAAGATTCATTCGGGGATCGTTCACCCCTCCACTTT.

This clone was seen a few times. The rearrangement uses TRBV5-1 and TRBJ1-6; D may be TRBD1 (6 bases). The CDR3 is 16 amino acids. V was pared by 1 base and J by 8 bases, with 16 bases between. Germline assignment: CDR1 SGHRS and CDR2 YFSETQ. The chain's CDR3 is CASSLKGEGWDSPLHF. The CDR3 nucleotides read TGCGCCAGCAGCTTGAAGGGGGAAGGTTGGGATTCACCCCTCCACTTT.

With regard to this clone: The sample holds other DNA sequences that translate to the same CDR3. The V and J genes are TRBV5-1 and TRBJ1-4, with 7 bases lining up with TRBD1. Germline V gives CDR1 SGHRS, CDR2 YFSETQ. The CDR3 contains 14 residues. Losses at the gene ends were 0 bases for V and 8 bases for J; bases not matched to a gene: 4. The CDR3 is CASSLGQGEEKLFF. CDR3 coding DNA: TGCGCCAGCAGCTTGGGACAGGGAGAAGAAAAACTGTTTTTT.

The chain couples TRBV11-1 to TRBJ1-2; D might be TRBD1 (6 bases). This CDR3 is 15 amino acids long. The germline V and J ends were trimmed by 5 bases and 6 bases, with 19 bases remaining between them. The V gene's germline CDR1 is SGHAT and CDR2 FQDESV (reference sequence). This CDR3 reads CASSTPGQGDNGYTF. The CDR3 nucleotides read TGTGCCAGCAGCACCCCGGGACAAGGCGACAATGGCTACACCTTC.

The chain carries TRBV5-1 and TRBJ2-3; possibly TRBD2 for D (6 bases). V was pared by 8 bases and J by 1 base, with 11 bases between. The CDR3 has 13 residues. Germline values: CDR1 SGHRS, CDR2 YFSETQ. CDR3 loop: CASRGGGTDTQYF. CDR3 nucleotides: TGCGCCAGTCGCGGCGGGGGCACAGATACGCAGTATTTT.

This rearrangement joins TRBV28 to TRBJ1-1; 9 nucleotides agree with TRBD1. Germline lookup yields CDR1 MDHEN and CDR2 SYDVKM. This CDR3 has 15 residues. With V trimmed by 5 bases and J by 5 bases, 9 bases remained unmatched. CDR3 bases: TGTGCCAGCAGTCCTTCCGGGACAGGGAAGACTGAAGCTTTCTTT. This sequence encodes CASSPSGTGKTEAFF. Supplemented by reference TRBV28 and TRBJ1-1, the full variable domain reads DVKVTQSSRYLVKRTGEKVFLECVQDMDHENMFWYRQDPGLGLRLIYFSYDVKMKEKGDIPEGYSVSREKKERFSLILESASTNQTSMYLCASSPSGTGKTEAFFGQGTRLTVV.

This clone appeared a single time. The chain carries TRBV5-1 and TRBJ1-2; no reliable D call. Trimming pared 0 bases from V and 5 bases from J, leaving 11 bases between. The CDR3 has 14 amino acids. The germline V gene has CDR1 SGHRS and CDR2 YFSETQ. The CDR3 DNA is TGCGCCAGCAGCTTGGAATCGGGGATTTATGGCTACACCTTC. As protein: CASSLESGIYGYTF.

The V and J genes are TRBV5-6 and TRBJ1-1, with D possibly matching TRBD1 (6 bases). Germline CDR1 and CDR2: SGHDT and YYEEEE. The length of the CDR3 is 15 residues. Trimming pared 0 bases from V and 5 bases from J, leaving 14 bases between. The CDR3 protein is CASSLVRAGATEAFF. CDR3 coding DNA: TGTGCCAGCAGCTTGGTCAGGGCAGGGGCAACTGAAGCTTTCTTT.

This clone has a handful of counts. The genes are TRBV5-4 and TRBJ1-6; 9 bases match TRBD1. This CDR3 spans 15 amino acids. The ends lost 5 bases at V and 7 bases at J; junction bases unmatched: 7. Germline V lookup: CDR1 SGHNT, CDR2 YYREEE (reference sequence). CDR3 DNA sequence: TGTGCCAGCAGAGGGACAGGGAATATCAATTCACCCCTCCACTTT. Protein sequence: CASRGTGNINSPLHF.

This clone turned up a few times. CDR3 bases: TGCGCCAGCAGCCAAGTGGACAGTTTGAACACTGAAGCTTTCTTT. It yields the protein CASSQVDSLNTEAFF. This sequence joins TRBV4-1 and TRBJ1-1; tentatively, D is TRBD1 (6 bases). CDR1 is MGHRA and CDR2 is YSYEKL in the germline V gene. V was shortened by 1 base and J by 0 bases, with 9 bases between the two germline ends. This CDR3 comprises 15 residues.

The chain is built from TRBV5-1 and TRBJ1-6; D ambiguous. V lost 4 bases and J lost 13, with 21 bases in between. Germline CDR1 reads SGHRS; CDR2 reads YFSETQ. CDR3 length: 15 residues. CDR3 sequence: CASSPEWPEGSPLHF. The CDR3 nucleotides are TGCGCCAGCAGCCCGGAGTGGCCCGAAGGATCGCCCCTCCACTTT.

V and J are TRBV30 and TRBJ2-3, with 11 positions matching TRBD2. Germline V gives CDR1 GTSNPN, CDR2 SVGIG (reference sequence). The V and J ends lost 1 base and 4 bases, in that order; junction bases with no gene match: 10. The CDR3 is made up of 17 amino acids. Here the CDR3 reads CAWSADGLAGLADTQYF. CDR3 nucleotide sequence: TGTGCCTGGAGTGCTGACGGACTAGCGGGCCTCGCAGATACGCAGTATTTT.

The rearrangement links TRBV5-4 to TRBJ1-2; D is uncertain. Germline-derived CDR1 and CDR2 are SGHNT and YYREEE (reference sequence). V dropped 3 bases and J dropped 7 bases, with 7 bases sitting between them. CDR3 length equals 11 residues. This CDR3 reads CASSSYFGYTF. The CDR3 nucleotides read TGTGCCAGCAGCTCTTACTTTGGCTACACCTTC.

The chain links TRBV7-2 to TRBJ2-5; TRBD1 matches at 11 bases. Germline CDR1 and CDR2: SGHTA and FQGNSA. This CDR3 region has 17 residues. Trimming removed 5 bases from V and 5 bases from J; junction bases left unmatched: 13. For the CDR3, the DNA is TGTGCCAGCAGCCCCGCGGGACAGGGGGATGGTGGGGAGACCCAGTACTTC. Its protein product is CASSPAGQGDGGETQYF.

The gene calls are TRBV9 and TRBJ1-1; D unclear. Germline V lookup: CDR1 SGDLS, CDR2 YYNGEE. V lost 0 bases and J lost 4, with 7 bases in between. The CDR3 extends over 13 amino acids. The CDR3: CASSVATVTEAFF. In DNA, the CDR3 is TGTGCCAGCAGCGTAGCTACAGTCACTGAAGCTTTCTTT.

This chain links TRBV4-1 with TRBJ2-5; 11 bases align to TRBD1. From germline, CDR1 is MGHRA and CDR2 YSYEKL. Trimming took 4 bases from V and 1 from J; bases not matched to a gene: 2. This CDR3 is built from 15 residues. For the CDR3, the DNA is TGCGCCAGCAGCCGGGGGACAGGGGGCCAAGAGACCCAGTACTTC. Amino acid sequence: CASSRGTGGQETQYF.

This chain uses TRBV28 with TRBJ2-7; 11 bases align to TRBD1. The CDR3 spans 15 residues. Germline V gene data show CDR1 as MDHEN and CDR2 as SYDVKM. Losses at the gene ends were 2 bases for V and 5 bases for J; bases not matched to a gene: 5. The CDR3 region is CASSLGTGGRDEQYF. DNA for the CDR3: TGTGCCAGCAGTTTAGGGACAGGGGGTAGGGACGAGCAGTACTTC.

This clone was counted a few times. This chain connects TRBV5-6 to TRBJ2-5; D might be TRBD1 (5 bases). This CDR3 contains 14 residues. CDR1 SGHDT and CDR2 YYEEEE come from the germline V gene. Between the trimmed V and J ends, which lost 5 bases and 5 bases, there was a span of 16 bases. CDR3 in amino acids: CASSPQGNEETQYF. The CDR3 nucleotides are TGTGCCAGCAGTCCGCAGGGCAATGAGGAGACCCAGTACTTC.

The chain is built from TRBV28 and TRBJ1-2; possible D gene TRBD1, 6 bases. V was pared by 6 bases and J by 2 bases, with 22 bases between. Germline lookup yields CDR1 MDHEN and CDR2 SYDVKM. The CDR3 extends over 17 amino acids. CDR3 coding DNA: TGTGCCAGCAGCTCCCCCCCCATGGGACACCAAAACTATGGCTACACCTTC. Translating it yields CASSSPPMGHQNYGYTF.

This clone was counted between two and nine times. The chain recombines TRBV18 with TRBJ1-1; D possibly corresponds to TRBD1 (6 bases). The ends were cut back, 2 bases at V and 6 bases at J, with 7 bases in the middle. The CDR3 loop spans 12 amino acids. Germline V lookup: CDR1 KGHSH, CDR2 LQKENI. CDR3: CASSPRQAEAFF. The CDR3 nucleotides are TGTGCCAGCTCACCAAGACAGGCTGAAGCTTTCTTT.

This clone has only a few counts. The chain combines TRBV2 with TRBJ2-1; no reliable D call. Trimming pared 5 bases from V and 4 bases from J, leaving 3 bases between. Germline V gene sequence: CDR1 SNHLY, CDR2 FYNNEI. This CDR3 comprises 11 residues. Here the CDR3 reads CASSQYNEQFF. DNA of the CDR3: TGTGCCAGCAGTCAGTACAATGAGCAGTTCTTC.

This chain's CDR3 is CASSVATRKEDIQYF. The CDR3 region has the DNA TGTGCCAGCAGCGTAGCGACTAGGAAGGAGGACATTCAGTACTTC. V is TRBV9 and J is TRBJ2-4; a weak D match, TRBD2 (6 bases). Trimming cost V 0 bases and J 8 bases, with 15 bases left between them. The CDR3 consists of 15 residues. Germline V gene data show CDR1 as SGDLS and CDR2 as YYNGEE. Drawing the rest from reference TRBV9 and TRBJ2-4, the complete variable domain is DSGVTQTPKHLITATGQRVTLRCSPRSGDLSVYWYQQSLDQGLQFLIQYYNGEERAKGNILERFSAQQFPDLHSELNLSSLELGDSALYFCASSVATRKEDIQYFGAGTRLSVL.

Worth noting for this clone: Other DNA sequences of this sample code for an identical CDR3. The chain employs TRBV18 and TRBJ2-5; 10 bases line up with TRBD1. The germline V gene has CDR1 KGHSH and CDR2 LQKENI. This CDR3 spans 14 amino acids. The V segment lost 6 bases and the J segment 2 bases; nucleotides outside the gene matches: 3. The CDR3 coding sequence is TGTGCCAGCTCGCCGGGACAGGGGCAAGAGACCCAGTACTTC. Its protein is CASSPGQGQETQYF.

As regards this clone: This specimen includes other DNA sequences encoding the same CDR3. The CDR3 coding sequence is TGTGCCAGCAGCTTGGACAGAGAAGAGACCCAGTACTTC. Its protein is CASSLDREETQYF. The chain carries TRBV7-2 and TRBJ2-5; perhaps TRBD1 as D (6 bases). The V and J ends lost 3 bases and 3 bases respectively, with 8 bases between them. CDR1 SGHTA and CDR2 FQGNSA come from the germline V gene. This CDR3 region has 13 residues. The full variable domain, its missing parts supplied by reference TRBV7-2 and TRBJ2-5, is GAGVSQSPSNKVTEKGKDVELRCDPISGHTALYWYRQSLGQGLEFLIYFQGNSAPDKSGLPSDRFSAERTGGSVSTLTIQRTQQEDSAVYLCASSLDREETQYFGPGTRLLVL.